The present T cell receptor beta chain was sequenced within a study of T cells after somatic rescue of genetic block. The CDR3 has 15 amino acids. The V gene lost 1 base and the J gene lost 3 bases, with 15 bases spanning the gap. Germline-derived CDR1 and CDR2 are GTSNPN and SVGIG (reference sequence). Assay used: immunoSEQ multiplex PCR; TCRdb lists only in-frame clones, some missing. In the table there are approximately 78,000 clones, more than 75% of which are singletons. The material sequenced was peripheral blood mononuclear cells (PBMCs). The TCR was taken from a man aged 30 to 45. The V and J genes are TRBV30 and TRBJ1-2; D is ambiguous. The CDR3 region has the DNA TGTGCCTGGAGTGCAAGGTTGAATTGGGACTATGGCTACACCTTC. This gives the protein CAWSARLNWDYGYTF.